The 27 T cell receptor beta chains in this list originate from one sample, sequenced in a study of blood T cell repertoires in COVID-19. Sequencing was performed with immunoSEQ multiplex PCR; in TCRdb, only in-frame clones are kept and a portion is missing. The sample lists fewer than 300,000 clones; about 73% were seen once. Material: peripheral blood. The receptor source for this set is a woman over 75 with acute or convalescent COVID-19.

V is TRBV11-2 and J is TRBJ1-5; possibly TRBD1 for D (5 bases). V was clipped by 0 bases and J by 1 base, with 7 bases between them. The germline gives CDR1 SGHAT, CDR2 FQNNGV. This CDR3 spans 15 amino acids. CDR3 nucleotide sequence: TGTGCCAGCAGCTTAGACGGGGGGAGCAATCAGCCCCAGCATTTT. Encoded protein: CASSLDGGSNQPQHF.

V and J are TRBV5-6 and TRBJ1-4, with no clear D. V lost 0 bases to trimming and J lost 2 bases, with 5 bases between them. This CDR3 region has 14 residues. CDR1 SGHDT and CDR2 YYEEEE come from the germline V gene. The chain's CDR3 is CASSLVQTNEKLFF. The CDR3, as DNA: TGTGCCAGCAGCTTGGTTCAGACTAATGAAAAACTGTTTTTT.

The genes are TRBV5-1 and TRBJ2-7, with a possible D match to TRBD1 (6 bases). The CDR3 runs 20 residues. With 4 bases removed from V and 1 base from J, the gap between germline ends came to 30 bases. Germline V CDR1 and CDR2: SGHRS, YFSETQ. The CDR3 nucleotides read TGCGCCAGCAGCCAATCCATCACCGCCTCACTCAGGGGCCTTTCCTACGAGCAGTACTTC. It yields the protein CASSQSITASLRGLSYEQYF.

The chain carries TRBV6-5 and TRBJ2-7, with a weak D call TRBD1 (6 bases). This CDR3 spans 15 amino acids. V lost 8 bases and J 2 bases, leaving 19 bases between the germline ends. The germline gives CDR1 MNHEY, CDR2 SVGAGI. The CDR3 sequence is CASLHARQVTYEQYF. CDR3 coding DNA: TGTGCCAGCCTTCACGCGCGACAGGTGACCTACGAGCAGTACTTC.

V usage is TRBV9 and J usage is TRBJ1-2; 8 positions agree with TRBD1. In germline, CDR1 is SGDLS, CDR2 YYNGEE. The trim removed 7 bases at V and 4 bases at J, leaving 6 bases unmatched. The CDR3 length is 13 residues. The CDR3 sequence: CASGPGGGYGYTF. DNA for the CDR3: TGTGCCAGCGGCCCAGGGGGCGGCTATGGCTACACCTTC.

V and J are TRBV2 and TRBJ2-2, with 9 bases fitting TRBD1. Trimming at V came to 6 bases and at J to 7 bases, leaving 3 bases not matched to a gene. The V gene's germline CDR1 is SNHLY and CDR2 FYNNEI. The CDR3 runs 13 residues. This CDR3 is CASRGTGSGELFF. CDR3 in DNA: TGTGCCAGCAGGGGGACAGGGAGCGGGGAGCTGTTTTTT.

This clone was counted once. The chain recombines TRBV6-5 with TRBJ1-2; D unclear. The CDR3 sequence is 12 residues long. Trimming stripped 2 bases from V and 10 bases from J, with 11 bases between. Germline V gene data show CDR1 as MNHEY and CDR2 as SVGAGI. The CDR3 loop reads CASSYRQADYTF. The CDR3 bases are TGTGCCAGCAGTTACCGGCAGGCTGACTACACCTTC.

This clone was observed a handful of times. The chain carries TRBV6-5 and TRBJ1-2, with D tentatively TRBD1 (5 bases). Looked up from germline, CDR1 is MNHEY and CDR2 is SVGAGI. V was clipped by 7 bases and J by 6 bases, with 12 bases between them. The CDR3 extends over 12 amino acids. CDR3 bases: TGTGCCAGCATCAGGGAGGATAATGGCTACACCTTC. It is translated as CASIREDNGYTF.

The V call is TRBV2, the J call TRBJ1-6, with a possible D match to TRBD1 (5 bases). CDR3 length: 15 residues. Per germline, CDR1 SNHLY and CDR2 FYNNEI. The V end lost 0 bases, the J end lost 10 bases, and 13 bases lay between the germline ends. CDR3 amino acids: CASSEAPGGWSPLHF. The CDR3 nucleotides read TGTGCCAGCAGTGAAGCGCCGGGGGGATGGTCACCCCTCCACTTT.

The rearrangement uses TRBV19 and TRBJ2-3; TRBD2 might be the D (6 bases). Trimming took off 1 base at V and 1 base at J, with 9 bases between the two ends. The V gene's germline CDR1 is LNHDA and CDR2 SQIVND (reference sequence). The CDR3 length is 15 residues. This CDR3 reads CASSIGSSGTDTQYF. CDR3 DNA sequence: TGTGCCAGTAGTATAGGGTCTAGCGGCACAGATACGCAGTATTTT.

Concerning this clone: Other DNA sequences of this sample code for an identical CDR3. The rearrangement links TRBV3-1 (or the pseudogene TRBV3-2) to TRBJ2-7; TRBD2 agrees at 8 bases. CDR3 length equals 14 residues. Germline lookup yields CDR1 LGHDT and CDR2 YNNKEL (reference sequence). V gave up 0 bases and J gave up 3 bases; unmatched junction bases: 1. The CDR3 protein is CASSQDRGGYEQYF. The CDR3 DNA follows: TGTGCCAGCAGCCAAGATCGGGGGGGCTACGAGCAGTACTTC.

V and J are TRBV14 and TRBJ2-5; no reliable D call. The ends were cut back, 2 bases at V and 5 bases at J, with 6 bases in the middle. CDR1 and CDR2 from the germline V gene are SGHDN and FVKESK. CDR3 length equals 12 residues. The CDR3 sequence: CASSQIFETQYF. The CDR3 DNA follows: TGTGCCAGCAGCCAAATATTTGAGACCCAGTACTTC.

The chain joins TRBV18 to TRBJ1-2; 7 bases map to TRBD1. Germline V CDR1 and CDR2: KGHSH, LQKENI. This CDR3 is 13 amino acids long. V shed 5 bases and J 7 bases; nucleotides not matched to a gene: 7. The CDR3 region is CASSEDRDVGYTF. The CDR3 DNA is TGTGCCAGCTCAGAAGACAGGGACGTTGGCTACACCTTC. Based on the CDR3 plus reference TRBV18 and TRBJ1-2, the full variable domain is NAGVMQNPRHLVRRRGQEARLRCSPMKGHSHVYWYRQLPEEGLKFMVYLQKENIIDESGMPKERFSAEFPKEGPSILRIQQVVRGDSAAYFCASSEDRDVGYTFGSGTRLTVV.

This chain connects TRBV6-5 to TRBJ2-7; TRBD2 agrees at 10 bases. Germline V gene lookup returns CDR1 MNHEY and CDR2 SVGAGI. J lost 4 bases, V lost 6 bases, and 9 bases had no gene match. This CDR3 region has 15 residues. The CDR3 reads CASRSERGGPYEQYF. CDR3 DNA sequence: TGTGCCAGCAGAAGCGAGCGGGGGGGCCCGTACGAGCAGTACTTC.

The genes are TRBV6-6 and TRBJ1-5; D perhaps matches TRBD1 (6 bases). V was cut by 5 bases and J by 7 bases, with 15 bases left in between. Germline V CDR1 and CDR2: MNHNY, SVGAGI (reference sequence). This CDR3 has 14 amino acids. The CDR3 DNA reads TGTGCCAGCAGTACACAGGGAATAGGACAGCCCCAGCATTTT. Residues: CASSTQGIGQPQHF.

The V call is TRBV7-2, the J call TRBJ2-7; D unresolved. Trimming shortened V by 1 base and J by 0 bases, and 13 bases separated the two germline ends. The germline CDR1 and CDR2 sequences are SGHTA and FQGNSA. The length of the CDR3 is 16 residues. The CDR3 nucleotides are TGTGCCAGCAGCTTAGATCGACTCCTAATCTCCTACGAGCAGTACTTC. Its translation: CASSLDRLLISYEQYF.

The chain recombines TRBV19 with TRBJ2-2; TRBD2 matches 7 bases. The CDR3 runs to 16 residues. Germline V lookup: CDR1 LNHDA, CDR2 SQIVND (reference sequence). V trimming: 6 bases; J trimming: 1 base; junction bases outside the gene matches: 8. The DNA for the CDR3 is TGTGCCAGTAGGACCCTGGGGGGGTTGAACACCGGGGAGCTGTTTTTT. It is translated as CASRTLGGLNTGELFF. The full variable domain, with the rest looked up from reference TRBV19 and TRBJ2-2, is DGGITQSPKYLFRKEGQNVTLSCEQNLNHDAMYWYRQDPGQGLRLIYYSQIVNDFQKGDIAEGYSVSREKKESFPLTVTSAQKNPTAFYLCASRTLGGLNTGELFFGEGSRLTVL.

The chain is built from TRBV29-1 and TRBJ2-1; 12 positions match TRBD2. The CDR3 contains 15 residues. Germline V gene sequence: CDR1 SQVTM, CDR2 ANQGSEA. V shed 4 bases and J 6 bases; nucleotides not matched to a gene: 7. The CDR3 protein is CSVVASGRDRNEQFF. The CDR3 DNA reads TGCAGCGTTGTAGCTAGCGGGAGGGATCGCAATGAGCAGTTCTTC.

This clone was observed a handful of times. The V and J genes are TRBV19 and TRBJ2-7; D perhaps matches TRBD1 (6 bases). CDR1 and CDR2 from the germline V gene are LNHDA and SQIVND (reference sequence). Trimming stripped 5 bases from V and 2 bases from J, with 16 bases between. This CDR3 spans 15 amino acids. This chain's CDR3 is CASSSRTDPTYEQYF. The CDR3 region has the DNA TGTGCCAGTAGTTCCAGGACAGACCCGACCTACGAGCAGTACTTC.

J is TRBJ1-5 and V is TRBV2; tentatively, D is TRBD1 (5 bases). The germline V and J ends were trimmed by 4 bases and 10 bases, with 17 bases remaining between them. This CDR3 is 14 amino acids long. Germline V lookup: CDR1 SNHLY, CDR2 FYNNEI. CDR3 sequence (DNA): TGTGCCAGCAGTGCGACAGCCTTCGGGACTCCCCAGCATTTT. This gives the protein CASSATAFGTPQHF.

V is TRBV5-4 and J is TRBJ2-5, with D possibly matching TRBD2 (5 bases). With 2 bases removed from V and 2 bases from J, the gap between germline ends came to 7 bases. The CDR3 sequence is 13 residues long. Germline CDR1 and CDR2: SGHNT and YYREEE (reference sequence). CDR3 protein: CASSFRGQETQYF. The CDR3 DNA sequence: TGTGCCAGCAGCTTTCGCGGGCAAGAGACCCAGTACTTC.

J is TRBJ1-2 and V is TRBV7-9; D not certain. This CDR3 is built from 15 residues. CDR1 SEHNR and CDR2 FQNEAQ come from the germline V gene (reference sequence). The V and J ends lost 2 bases and 3 bases respectively, with 13 bases between them. The CDR3 spells CASSLLGSLYYGYTF. For the CDR3, the DNA is TGTGCCAGCAGCTTATTGGGCAGCCTTTACTATGGCTACACCTTC.

J is TRBJ2-7 and V is TRBV9, with 8 bases lining up with TRBD1. The CDR3 covers 14 residues. Germline V gene lookup returns CDR1 SGDLS and CDR2 YYNGEE. Losses at the gene ends were 0 bases for V and 6 bases for J; bases not matched to a gene: 5. This CDR3 is CASSVGGRGLEQYF. The CDR3 region has the DNA TGTGCCAGCAGCGTAGGTGGCAGGGGGCTCGAGCAGTACTTC.

This clone was counted a few times. The chain uses TRBV15 and TRBJ2-6, with a weak D call TRBD2 (5 bases). V dropped 0 bases and J dropped 2 bases, with 8 bases sitting between them. The germline V gene has CDR1 LNHNV and CDR2 YYDKDF (reference sequence). This CDR3 has 16 residues. The CDR3 DNA is TGTGCCACCAGCAGAGAATACGGGGCTGGGGCCAACGTCCTGACTTTC. Amino acids: CATSREYGAGANVLTF.

The V call is TRBV10-3, the J call TRBJ2-6; D unclear. V lost 4 bases to trimming and J lost 0 bases, with 16 bases between them. Per the germline V gene, CDR1 is ENHRY and CDR2 is SYGVKD. The CDR3 is 18 amino acids. This CDR3 reads CAISGSPGPRSGANVLTF. The CDR3 DNA reads TGTGCCATCAGTGGTTCTCCGGGTCCACGCTCTGGGGCCAACGTCCTGACTTTC.

V usage is TRBV15 and J usage is TRBJ1-2; D not certain. Looked up from germline, CDR1 is LNHNV and CDR2 is YYDKDF (reference sequence). The CDR3 has 13 residues. V shed 3 bases and J shed 8 bases, with 13 bases lying between them. CDR3 sequence reads: CATSSEGSVGYTF. CDR3 in DNA: TGTGCCACCAGCAGTGAGGGATCGGTAGGCTACACCTTC.

The chain couples TRBV19 to TRBJ2-3, with 12 bases identical to TRBD2. Per the germline V gene, CDR1 is LNHDA and CDR2 is SQIVND (reference sequence). The CDR3 extends over 15 amino acids. After removal of 9 bases from V and 2 bases from J, the junction contained 6 bases not matched to a gene. CDR3 sequence (DNA): TGTGCCAGCCGGACTAGCGGGGCCACCACAGATACGCAGTATTTT. This sequence encodes CASRTSGATTDTQYF.